A single sample gave rise to the 27 T cell receptor beta chains below, sequenced in a study of spatial heterogeneity in lung cancer. Specified time point: sample taken at primary tumor resection. Via MiXCR, TCRdb re-called the 5' RACE reads, giving one row per CDR3 protein. The sample lists more than 80,000 distinct CDR3 sequences, approximately 12% seen once, with just over 40% in the top ten. Sequencing used PBMCs, obtained at surgery. The source is a male donor with early-stage non-small cell lung cancer.

The chain is built from TRBV12-3 or TRBV12-4 and TRBJ2-1; 7 bases are a match to TRBD2. V lost 4 bases to trimming and J lost 10 bases; unmatched junction nucleotides: 7. The CDR3 has 13 residues. CDR3 DNA: TGTGCCAGCAGTTCCCTCCAGGGAGGGGAGCAGTTCTTC. This gives the protein CASSSLQGGEQFF.

This clonotype was observed at least ten times. J is TRBJ1-6 and V is TRBV6-1; D ambiguous. V was pared by 7 bases and J by 4 bases, with 5 bases between. Germline loops: CDR1 MNHNS, CDR2 SASEGT. The CDR3 runs 12 residues. CDR3 sequence reads: CASNQYNSPLHF. The CDR3 DNA is TGTGCCAGCAACCAGTATAATTCACCCCTCCACTTT.

V and J are TRBV27 and TRBJ1-4, with D perhaps matching TRBD1 (5 bases). Trimming removed 6 bases from V and 7 bases from J, with 15 bases in between. The CDR3 has 14 residues. Germline assignment: CDR1 MNHEY and CDR2 SMNVEV (reference sequence). Here the CDR3 reads CASSRGAPSEKLFF. CDR3 bases: TGTGCCAGCAGCCGGGGCGCTCCCTCTGAAAAACTGTTTTTT.

Ten or more counts support this clonotype. V gene TRBV6-2 or TRBV6-3 combines with J gene TRBJ2-7, with 8 bases matching TRBD1. V was clipped by 10 bases and J by 7 bases; unmatched bases: 12. Per germline, CDR1 MNHEY and CDR2 SVGEGT. The CDR3 runs 13 residues. This CDR3 reads CATARGQGWEQYF. CDR3 nucleotide sequence: TGTGCCACCGCCCGCGGACAGGGTTGGGAGCAGTACTTC.

Concerning this clonotype itself: Sequence at one end of the junction differs from germline and may be a read error. The chain is built from TRBV5-1 and TRBJ2-7, with a weak D call TRBD1 (7 bases). Germline-derived CDR1 and CDR2 are SGHRS and YFSETQ. The CDR3 is 15 residues long. This chain's CDR3 is CASRTAGTVAYGQYF. The CDR3, as DNA: TGCGCCAGCAGAACGGCGGGGACAGTTGCTTACGGGCAGTACTTC. The whole variable domain, filled in from reference TRBV5-1 and TRBJ2-7, reads KAGVTQTPRYLIKTRGQQVTLSCSPISGHRSVSWYQQTPGQGLQFLFEYFSETQRNKGNFPGRFSGRQFSNSRSEMNVSTLELGDSALYLCASRTAGTVAYGQYFGPGTRLTVT.

This clonotype was observed at least ten times. This chain links TRBV4-3 with TRBJ2-3, with D possibly matching TRBD2 (6 bases). The CDR3 is made up of 16 amino acids. V shed 3 bases and J shed 4 bases, with 17 bases lying between them. The germline gives CDR1 LGHNA, CDR2 YSLEER. The CDR3, as DNA: TGCGCCAGCAGCCATGTGTCCAGCGGGTATGCAGATACGCAGTATTTT. This translates into CASSHVSSGYADTQYF.

This clonotype was detected only a few times. The V call is TRBV7-3, the J call TRBJ2-2; 10 bases align to TRBD2. Trimming cost V 5 bases and J 6 bases; bases outside gene matches: 3. CDR1 is SGHTA and CDR2 is FQGTGA in the germline V gene. The CDR3 extends over 14 amino acids. In DNA, the CDR3 is TGTGCCAGCAGCGTTAGCGGGAGGCCCGGGGAGCTGTTTTTT. Translating gives CASSVSGRPGELFF.

The chain combines TRBV15 with TRBJ2-3; D remains unclear. V lost 2 bases and J 3 bases, leaving 12 bases between the germline ends. From germline, CDR1 is LNHNV and CDR2 YYDKDF (reference sequence). CDR3 size: 15 residues. The CDR3 sequence is CATSRLLAETDTQYF. For the CDR3, the DNA is TGTGCCACCAGCAGACTTTTGGCGGAGACAGATACGCAGTATTTT.

As regards this clonotype: A junction end diverges from the germline sequence, so it may reflect a read error. This rearrangement joins TRBV15 to TRBJ2-4; D is undetermined. CDR1 and CDR2 from the germline V gene are LNHNV and YYDKDF (reference sequence). CDR3 length: 15 residues. CDR3 coding DNA: TGTGCCACCAGCGGAGAGTTCGGGGCCAAAAACATTCAGTACTTC. Translation gives CATSGEFGAKNIQYF.

This clonotype was counted at least ten times. The V and J genes are TRBV28 and TRBJ2-2; maybe TRBD1 (5 bases). Trimming removed 5 bases at V and 2 bases at J, with 15 bases between. Germline-derived CDR1 and CDR2 are MDHEN and SYDVKM. There are 16 residues in the CDR3. In DNA, the CDR3 is TGTGCCAGCAGTCCATCGCGTCAGGGAAACACCGGGGAGCTGTTTTTT. Protein: CASSPSRQGNTGELFF.

This clonotype was observed a few times. The chain couples TRBV29-1 to TRBJ2-1; 8 nucleotides agree with TRBD2. Per germline, CDR1 SQVTM and CDR2 ANQGSEA. V was pared by 1 base and J by 8 bases, with 16 bases of the junction left unmatched. The CDR3 is made up of 17 amino acids. The CDR3 nucleotides read TGCAGCGTTGAAGGCGGATCCGGACTAGCAGTCGGAGATGAGCAGTTCTTC. This codes for CSVEGGSGLAVGDEQFF.

This clonotype showed up just a few times. The chain uses TRBV6-5 and TRBJ1-1; D ambiguous. V lost 0 bases, J lost 1 base, and 12 bases lay in between. This CDR3 comprises 16 residues. Germline V gives CDR1 MNHEY, CDR2 SVGAGI. In nucleotides, the CDR3 is TGTGCCAGCAGTTACTCGCGGGGAACCCAGAACACTGAAGCTTTCTTT. Translated: CASSYSRGTQNTEAFF.

This chain connects TRBV7-2 to TRBJ2-2; tentative D call: TRBD2 (6 bases). The germline CDR1 and CDR2 sequences are SGHTA and FQGNSA. The CDR3 has 15 amino acids. V shed 2 bases and J shed 3 bases, with 10 bases lying between them. The CDR3 loop is CASSLHGRDTGELFF. CDR3 in DNA: TGTGCCAGCAGCTTACACGGGAGAGACACCGGGGAGCTGTTTTTT.

The chain links TRBV7-2 to TRBJ2-7; D is unclear. Germline values: CDR1 SGHTA, CDR2 FQGNSA. The CDR3 runs to 11 residues. Trimming took 2 bases from V and 5 from J, leaving 4 bases between them. The CDR3 region is CASSLFHEQYF. In nucleotides, the CDR3 is TGTGCCAGCAGCTTATTCCACGAGCAGTACTTC.

This clonotype was seen many times. The chain carries TRBV28 and TRBJ1-1; D possibly corresponds to TRBD1 (5 bases). V was pared by 5 bases and J by 1 base, with 5 bases between. The CDR3 length is 12 residues. Germline loops: CDR1 MDHEN, CDR2 SYDVKM. CDR3 in amino acids: CASSTGNTEAFF. The CDR3 DNA sequence: TGTGCCAGCAGTACAGGGAACACTGAAGCTTTCTTT. Based on the CDR3 plus reference TRBV28 and TRBJ1-1, the full variable domain is DVKVTQSSRYLVKRTGEKVFLECVQDMDHENMFWYRQDPGLGLRLIYFSYDVKMKEKGDIPEGYSVSREKKERFSLILESASTNQTSMYLCASSTGNTEAFFGQGTRLTVV.

This chain joins TRBV7-9 and TRBJ1-5; D is unclear. Trimming removed 8 bases at V and 4 bases at J, with 9 bases between. The CDR3 consists of 12 residues. The germline V gene encodes CDR1 SEHNR and CDR2 FQNEAQ (reference sequence). In nucleotides, the CDR3 is TGTGCCAGCGGGCAGGATAATCAGCCCCAGCATTTT. It encodes CASGQDNQPQHF. Full variable domain (remainder filled in from reference TRBV7-9 and TRBJ1-5): DTGVSQNPRHKITKRGQNVTFRCDPISEHNRLYWYRQTLGQGPEFLTYFQNEAQLEKSRLLSDRFSAERPKGSFSTLEIQRTEQGDSAMYLCASGQDNQPQHFGDGTRLSIL.

This clonotype was detected ten times or more. V is TRBV7-8 and J is TRBJ1-2; 9 bases line up with TRBD1. Germline CDR1 reads SGHVS; CDR2 reads FQNEAQ. CDR3 length: 16 residues. With V trimmed by 6 bases and J by 2 bases, 10 bases remained unmatched. The CDR3 region has the DNA TGTGCCAGCAGTCCCCGGATCGGGACAGGGAACTATGGCTACACCTTC. It codes for CASSPRIGTGNYGYTF.

This clonotype has more than one count but fewer than ten. The germline gene is not matched at one end of the junction; a read error may be the cause. The CDR3 sequence: CASSLRTGTTISGTEALF. The DNA for the CDR3 is TGTGCCAGCAGCCTGCGGACAGGGACAACCATATCAGGCACTGAAGCTCTCTTT. This chain uses TRBV7-8 with TRBJ1-1; 8 bases align to TRBD1. From germline, CDR1 is SGHVS and CDR2 FQNEAQ. The CDR3 runs 18 residues.

A note on this clonotype: A much larger clone lies a single base off, so this may be a read error. CDR3 region: CASSLSGITNIQYF. DNA for the CDR3: TGTGCCAGCAGCTTGTCCGGGATTACAAACATTCAGTACTTC. The rearrangement joins TRBV5-6 to TRBJ2-4, with a tentative D call TRBD2 (5 bases). V was pared by 1 base and J by 6 bases, with 11 bases between. Germline V gene lookup returns CDR1 SGHDT and CDR2 YYEEEE. This CDR3 spans 14 amino acids.

This clonotype was picked up a small number of times. V is TRBV20-1 and J is TRBJ2-3; D assignment may be TRBD1 or TRBD2 (5 bases each). The CDR3 runs 14 residues. V gave up 5 bases and J gave up 1 base, with 13 bases separating them. CDR1 and CDR2 (germline): DFQATT, SNEGSKA (reference sequence). CDR3 protein: CSAEGMSGTDTQYF. The DNA for the CDR3 is TGCAGTGCTGAGGGGATGAGTGGCACAGATACGCAGTATTTT.

This clonotype occurred a few times. The rearrangement links TRBV28 to TRBJ1-1; D uncertain. CDR1 and CDR2 from the germline V gene are MDHEN and SYDVKM. The CDR3 is made up of 11 amino acids. Trimming removed 6 bases at V and 1 base at J, with 3 bases between. The CDR3 here is CASRANTEAFF. CDR3 nucleotides: TGTGCCAGCAGGGCGAACACTGAAGCTTTCTTT.

V gene TRBV20-1 combines with J gene TRBJ2-7; 8 bases map to TRBD1. CDR3 length: 16 amino acids. V gave up 0 bases and J gave up 3 bases; unmatched junction bases: 10. Germline values: CDR1 DFQATT, CDR2 SNEGSKA (reference sequence). The CDR3 spells CSAREVRDRSFYEQYF. In nucleotides, the CDR3 is TGCAGTGCTAGAGAGGTACGGGACAGGTCCTTCTACGAGCAGTACTTC.

This clonotype was picked up many times. Here the CDR3 reads CASSYSGGGKGGEQYF. As DNA, the CDR3 is TGTGCCAGCAGTTACTCTGGAGGGGGAAAGGGGGGTGAGCAGTACTTC. The rearrangement joins TRBV6-5 to TRBJ2-7; D might be TRBD1 or TRBD2, each matching 6 bases. V was cut by 0 bases and J by 7 bases, with 19 bases left in between. The CDR3 is made up of 16 amino acids. The germline CDR1 and CDR2 sequences are MNHEY and SVGAGI.

V and J are TRBV11-2 and TRBJ2-1; perhaps D is TRBD1 or TRBD2 (5 bases each). In germline, CDR1 is SGHAT, CDR2 FQNNGV. Deletions cut 0 bases from V and 5 bases from J, with 11 bases between. There are 15 residues in the CDR3. The chain's CDR3 is CASSLEGVRDNEQFF. CDR3 bases: TGTGCCAGCAGCTTAGAGGGGGTTAGGGACAATGAGCAGTTCTTC.

This clonotype was found many times. The chain links TRBV27 to TRBJ2-6; tentatively, D is TRBD1 (5 bases). This CDR3 contains 16 residues. The germline V and J ends were trimmed by 8 bases and 1 base, with 15 bases remaining between them. From germline, CDR1 is MNHEY and CDR2 SMNVEV (reference sequence). The CDR3 DNA sequence: TGTGCCAGCCGCAGACAGATAGGGTCTGGGGCCAACGTCCTGACTTTC. Protein sequence: CASRRQIGSGANVLTF.

This clonotype was seen more than once but under ten times. The chain recombines TRBV9 with TRBJ1-5; possible D gene TRBD1, 5 bases. CDR3 size: 14 residues. From germline, CDR1 is SGDLS and CDR2 YYNGEE. V was cut by 2 bases and J by 4 bases, with 10 bases left in between. The CDR3: CASSVWGGNQPQHF. CDR3 coding DNA: TGTGCCAGCAGCGTCTGGGGGGGTAATCAGCCCCAGCATTTT. Variable domain in full (rest from reference TRBV9 and TRBJ1-5): DSGVTQTPKHLITATGQRVTLRCSPRSGDLSVYWYQQSLDQGLQFLIQYYNGEERAKGNILERFSAQQFPDLHSELNLSSLELGDSALYFCASSVWGGNQPQHFGDGTRLSIL.

This clonotype has only a few counts. The chain employs TRBV10-3 and TRBJ1-1; D ambiguous. Trimming shortened V by 3 bases and J by 0 bases, and 14 bases separated the two germline ends. The V gene's germline CDR1 is ENHRY and CDR2 SYGVKD. The CDR3 totals 16 residues. The CDR3 DNA sequence: TGTGCCATCAGTGAAGGGCAGACTGTAATGAACACTGAAGCTTTCTTT. This gives the protein CAISEGQTVMNTEAFF.